This TCR beta chain was profiled in a study of shared clonotypes between healthy human individuals (dated by TCRdb to 2019 to 2021). At the level of the whole study: The cohort included a few men and a couple of women between 18 and 49 years of age. Each donor's leukapheresis produced roughly between roughly 0.94 and 9.5 billion PBMCs. Libraries were prepared and TCR repertoires were sequenced by different laboratories using diverse techniques, in order to increase sequencing depth and limit assay-specific biases. Per donor, three plates each were used for CD4 naive and CD4 memory, two for CD8 naive, and one for CD8 memory. To estimate repertoire size and how much clonotype sharing occurs between individuals, the study deeply sequenced the blood TCR repertoires of about five healthy adults.

Using the deep immunoSEQ assay, multiplex PCR amplified TCR CDR3 regions from genomic DNA. For each cell subset, the extracted genomic DNA was distributed evenly across all wells of several immunoSEQ 96-well plates, and each plate served as one replicate. For sorted subsets, each replicate PCR was loaded with 150 to 250 ng genomic DNA, equivalent to 30,000 to 35,000 T cell genomes. Purified libraries were measured with a Qubit 3.0 fluorometer, size-checked on a Bioanalyzer 2100, and measured again with the KAPA Library Quantification kit. Every immunoSEQ 96-well plate was sequenced on a separate single-read 150-cycle Illumina NextSeq 550 flow cell. As for the authors' bioinformatics: The immunoSEQ output contained only junctional sequences without quality scores, so filtering could not match that applied to full-length reads. Sequences were annotated with PyIR, a Python wrapper for IgBLAST v1.9, using IMGT germline references to assign V/J genes and CDR3. Reads were filtered out if the reads had weak V/J assignments (E-value above 1e-6), no CDR3, stop codons, out-of-frame junctions, or ambiguous translated residues. V3J clonotypes were defined by identical inferred V gene, J gene, and CDR3 amino acid sequence. The percentage overlap between two repertoires was calculated by dividing the number of shared unique clonotypes by the size of the smaller repertoire. RTK rarefaction, the Chao1 estimator, and Recon v2.1 estimates of unobserved clonotypes were used to assess repertoire richness. OLGA was used to compute generation probabilities for all TCRbeta clonotypes that the gDNA method yielded from a handful of donors. The source is immuneACCESS, and TCRdb retained only in-frame sequences with V and J called. Part of the clones is not carried over; for the studies checked, unresolved V genes explain less than half of this, and the remainder is unexplained. V, J and clone size reflect that table, while D and trimming were determined from the DNA. Here the sample has roughly 2.6 million clones; around 94% occur a single time. Of the sample, around 0.15% is held by the ten largest clones.

Beyond this particular receptor, the publication reports: Higher generation probabilities were observed for clonotypes shared by all four sorted-subset donors than for non-shared clonotypes. Pairwise subsampling indicated that sequencing depth was expected to affect the degree of clonotype sharing among donors. Sampling was limited to blood, and TCR repertoires in tissue likely differ from TCR repertoires in blood. Because the study included a small number of donors, the genetic and exposure-history diversity represented was limited. Rarefaction of sorted-subset datasets indicated incomplete sequencing despite the large sequencing depth. Naive subsets generally had larger estimated clonotype richness than memory subsets. Approximately 5% of naive CD4, roughly 3.5% of naive CD8, 2.3% of memory CD4, and 0.35% to 0.5% of memory CD8 clonotypes were shared across a few donors.

In regard to this clone: Its binding antigen is unknown. Per-base qualities were not stored, and no clone one base away is much larger.

The CDR1 and CDR2 encoded by the germline V gene are SGHRS and YFSETQ. The germline V and J ends show losses of 3 bases and 9 bases respectively, and no gene match explains 13 bases of the junction. Reading from cysteine to phenylalanine, the CDR3 counts 16 amino acids. CDR3 DNA is the only sequence kept; it has 48 bases, read in frame from the first base. The donors were healthy, HIV-negative adults with no recently reported acute infections or vaccinations. All donors were Caucasian adults living in Nashville, Tennessee, USA. Magnetic negative selection was used to enrich CD4+ T cells, after which naive cells were positively selected on CD45RA and the negative fraction became the memory subset. Blood was obtained by leukapheresis, after which PBMCs were separated by Ficoll-Histopaque density gradient centrifugation and cryopreserved in liquid nitrogen vapor phase. Purity and quantity of every magnetically sorted T cell population were checked by analytical flow cytometry. Each sorted fraction had its genomic DNA isolated and then quantified by UV absorbance on a Nanodrop 2000c.

The clonotype comes from a man aged 18 to 35 in good health. Sequencing used naive CD4+ T cells sorted from blood. Read against the paper, the sample's cell subset or site label means: CD45RA+ positively selected. Here the chain combines TRBV5-1 and TRBJ2-7; 12 central bases correspond to TRBD1. The CDR3 amino acid sequence is: CASSSAAGTGGAGQYF. The DNA sequence reads TGCGCCAGCAGCTCGGCCGCCGGGACAGGGGGCGCGGGGCAGTACTTC.